This TCR beta chain originates from a study of long-term antiretroviral therapy in people with HIV (dated by TCRdb to about 2022). In terms of the full investigation: The earliest samples were collected roughly a decade before the 2015 WHO recommendation for immediate ART, at a time when ART was usually postponed until CD4 counts fell. A retrospective serial study tested whether ART initiation and durable HIV suppression were associated with changes in peripheral blood TRB repertoire composition and diversity. A total of about 190 cryopreserved PBMC samples were contributed to the cohort by 30 adults with confirmed HIV infection, with samples collected serially over a mean of about 6 years (range 1-12). Of the 30 or so participants with HIV, approximately ten were female. No cross-contamination during QIAcube processing turned up in test extractions that ran a monoclonal T-cell line alongside 33 polyclonal samples.

To be included, a participant needed at least one PBMC sample from before ART initiation plus at least two post-ART samples. All participants with HIV were treated in the United States of America. Before DNA extraction, cryopreserved samples of roughly 0.9-11 million PBMC were thawed and washed. At the time of the earliest PBMC sample, participants with HIV were aged between roughly 20 and 54 years. Per participant, PBMC samples came from 1-4 timepoints prior to ART initiation and 2-8 timepoints following ART initiation, for a median of 7 samples. Serial HIV viral load, CD4+ T-cell count, ART history and demographic data were obtained for every participant. Using a Qiagen kit on a QIAcube, genomic DNA was extracted from unsorted PBMC, with samples processed in batches of 12. The germline V gene yields SGHTA for CDR1 and FQGTGA for CDR2. Trimming at the junction amounts to 2 bases on V and 9 bases on J, and the germline ends lie 15 bases apart. The cysteine opens and the phenylalanine closes a CDR3 of 14 amino acids. The CDR3 DNA has 42 bases and is translated from base 1.

Summary of the overall study and its limitations: Because PBMC availability was limited, only the TCR beta chain was sequenced, with no alpha chain pairing. Compared with controls, HIV repertoires had narrower CDR3 length ranges, and the network structure pointed to an antigen-experienced repertoire that shifted only slightly toward naive after ART. The samples span the years 2004 to 2017, and the ART regimens used may be less effective than current regimens. Because pre-ART samples had limited cell numbers, unsorted PBMC were profiled rather than sorted CD4+ and CD8+ T cells. At every time point, the repertoire was dominated by expanded TRB clones first identified before ART initiation, although this dominance fluctuated and, in many PLHIV, declined after ART. Inferences about post-ART repertoire changes are limited because no data were available on ART adherence, viral resistance or therapy changes. ART initiation was associated with a significant increase in TRB diversity, but diversity stayed significantly below transplant donor controls even after long-term ART.

The immunoSEQ hsTCRB v3.0 assay was used at survey level resolution to sequence the TRB variable region. The target sequencing depth for TRB was about 40,000-55,000 T-cell genomes per sample. Pooled TRB libraries were sequenced on an Illumina MiSeq with a v3 150-cycle kit. As for how the authors treated the data: Repertoire analysis ran in R within a reproducible Nextflow workflow covering QC, data transformation and analysis. LymphoSeq2, an R package for exploring AIRR-Seq data, was used to implement custom analyses. After excluding a few samples that yielded fewer than 5000 total TRB sequences, 150 to 200 HIV repertoires remained for analysis. Among the approximately 180 HIV repertoires that were kept, around 60 were collected before ART initiation and roughly 130 were collected after ART initiation. Repertoires were downsampled to 5000 TRB nucleotide sequences, with summary statistics averaged over 100 downsampling iterations. The analysis kept only TRB sequences whose CDR3 regions were at least seven amino acids long. Diversity was assessed using a clonality score derived from Shannon entropy and using the Gini coefficient. In the repertoire networks, any two of the top 5000 CDR3 amino acid sequences were linked whenever the two sequences differed by an edit distance of one. For TRB CDR3 amino acid sequences, antigen specificity groups and MHC restriction were predicted with GLIPH2. To flag known CMV, EBV, HIV or tissue antigen associations, CDR3 amino acid sequences were matched against VDJdb and McPAS-TCR. Pre-ART, post-ART and control groups were compared with Wilcoxon signed-rank tests and Holm-Bonferroni correction. Drawn from immuneACCESS, this table holds only the in-frame rearrangements with V and J called that TCRdb kept. Clones are partly lost; checked studies trace under half to an unresolved V gene and leave the rest unexplained. V and J calls and clone size are copied from that table; D and trimming were computed from the DNA. Here the sample has about 18,000 clones; approximately 80% occur a single time. The ten largest make up less than 20% of the sample.

Notes on this clone: Its antigen is still unknown. Base qualities are not recorded, but no much larger clone differs from it by a single base.

Sequencing used unsorted PBMCs, obtained 0.6 years after starting antiretroviral therapy. The clonotype originates from a woman aged 18-29 years with HIV. Here the chain combines TRBV7-3 and TRBJ2-3; tentative D gene TRBD2, with 6 bases matching. In nucleotide form, the sequence is TGTGCCAGCAGCTTATTGGCGGGGAGCTCCACGCAGTATTTT. It codes for CASSLLAGSSTQYF.